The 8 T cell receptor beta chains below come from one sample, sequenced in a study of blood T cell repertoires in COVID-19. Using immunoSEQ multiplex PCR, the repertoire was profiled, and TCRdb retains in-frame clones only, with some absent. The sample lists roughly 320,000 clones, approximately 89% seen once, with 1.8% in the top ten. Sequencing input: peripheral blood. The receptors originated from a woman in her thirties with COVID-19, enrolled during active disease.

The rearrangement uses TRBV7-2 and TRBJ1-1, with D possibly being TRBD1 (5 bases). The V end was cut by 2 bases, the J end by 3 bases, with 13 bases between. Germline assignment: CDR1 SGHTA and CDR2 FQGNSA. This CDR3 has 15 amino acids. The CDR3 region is CASSLLISGDTEAFF. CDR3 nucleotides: TGTGCCAGCAGCTTACTTATATCGGGGGACACTGAAGCTTTCTTT.

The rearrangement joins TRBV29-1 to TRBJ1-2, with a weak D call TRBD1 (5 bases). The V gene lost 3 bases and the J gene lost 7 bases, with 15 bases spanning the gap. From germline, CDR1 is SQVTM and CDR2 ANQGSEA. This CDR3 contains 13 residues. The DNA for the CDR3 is TGCAGCGTTGACACTGGACAAACCTTTGGCTACACCTTC. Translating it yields CSVDTGQTFGYTF. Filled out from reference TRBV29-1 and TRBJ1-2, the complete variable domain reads SAVISQKPSRDICQRGTSLTIQCQVDSQVTMMFWYRQQPGQSLTLIATANQGSEATYESGFVIDKFPISRPNLTFSTLTVSNMSPEDSSIYLCSVDTGQTFGYTFGSGTRLTVV.

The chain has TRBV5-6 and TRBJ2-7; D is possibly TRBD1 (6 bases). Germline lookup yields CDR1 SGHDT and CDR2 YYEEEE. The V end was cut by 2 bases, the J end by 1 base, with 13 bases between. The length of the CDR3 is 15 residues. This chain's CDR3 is CASSFSQGLSYEQYF. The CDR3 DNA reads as TGTGCCAGCAGCTTTAGCCAGGGGCTTTCCTACGAGCAGTACTTC.

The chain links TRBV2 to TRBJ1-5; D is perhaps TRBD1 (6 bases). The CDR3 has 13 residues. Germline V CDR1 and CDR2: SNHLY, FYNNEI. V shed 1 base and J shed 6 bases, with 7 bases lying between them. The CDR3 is CASSEGRGQPQHF. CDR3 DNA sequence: TGTGCCAGCAGTGAAGGCAGGGGTCAGCCCCAGCATTTT.

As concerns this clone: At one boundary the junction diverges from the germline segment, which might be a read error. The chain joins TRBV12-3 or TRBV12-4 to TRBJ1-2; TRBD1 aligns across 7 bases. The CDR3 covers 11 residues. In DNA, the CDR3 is TGTGCCAGCAGGGATTCCGGGACAGCTATCTTC. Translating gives CASRDSGTAIF.

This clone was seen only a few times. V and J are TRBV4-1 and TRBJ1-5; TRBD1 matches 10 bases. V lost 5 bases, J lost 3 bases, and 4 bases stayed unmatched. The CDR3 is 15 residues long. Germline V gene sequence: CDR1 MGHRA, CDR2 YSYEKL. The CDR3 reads CASSLDRGPNQPQHF. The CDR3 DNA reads TGCGCCAGCAGCTTAGACAGGGGGCCCAATCAGCCCCAGCATTTT.

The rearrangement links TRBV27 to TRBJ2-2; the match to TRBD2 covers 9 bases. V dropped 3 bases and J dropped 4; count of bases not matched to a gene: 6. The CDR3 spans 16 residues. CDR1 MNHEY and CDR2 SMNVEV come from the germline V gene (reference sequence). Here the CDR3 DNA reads TGTGCCAGCAGTTTGGGAAGCGGGGGGTTCACCGGGGAGCTGTTTTTT. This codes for CASSLGSGGFTGELFF.

In DNA form, the CDR3 reads TGTGCCAGCAGTTACCCGGGACAGGGAAATGAAAAACTGTTTTTT. Amino acid sequence: CASSYPGQGNEKLFF. The chain carries TRBV6-5 and TRBJ1-4; the match to TRBD1 covers 9 bases. The CDR3 length is 15 residues. Trimming cost V 2 bases and J 5 bases; bases outside gene matches: 3. From germline, CDR1 is MNHEY and CDR2 SVGAGI.